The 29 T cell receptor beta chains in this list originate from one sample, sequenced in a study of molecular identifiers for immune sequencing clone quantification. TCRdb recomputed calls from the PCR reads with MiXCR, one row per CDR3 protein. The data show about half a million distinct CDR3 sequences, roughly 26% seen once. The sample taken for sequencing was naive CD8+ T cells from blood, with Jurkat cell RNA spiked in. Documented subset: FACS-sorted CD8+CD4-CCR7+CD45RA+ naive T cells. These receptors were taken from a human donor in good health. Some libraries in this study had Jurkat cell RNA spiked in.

CDR3 nucleotide sequence: TGCGCCAGCAGCCCCCAGGAGACACAATACGAGCAGTACTTC. This codes for CASSPQETQYEQYF. V usage is TRBV4-1 and J usage is TRBJ2-7; no clear D. Germline V CDR1 and CDR2: MGHRA, YSYEKL. This CDR3 is built from 14 residues. Trimming removed 4 bases from V and 4 bases from J, with 14 bases in between.

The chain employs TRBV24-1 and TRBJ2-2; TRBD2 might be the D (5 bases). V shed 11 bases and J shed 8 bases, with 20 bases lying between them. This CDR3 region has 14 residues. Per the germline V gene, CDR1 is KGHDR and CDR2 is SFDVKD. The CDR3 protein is CARRGRPITGELFF. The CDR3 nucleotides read TGTGCCAGGAGAGGGAGACCCATTACTGGGGAGCTGTTTTTT.

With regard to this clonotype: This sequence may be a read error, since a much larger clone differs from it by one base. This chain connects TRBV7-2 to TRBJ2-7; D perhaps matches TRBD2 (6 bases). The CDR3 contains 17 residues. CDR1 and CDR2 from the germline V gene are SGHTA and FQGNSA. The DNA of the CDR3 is TGTGCCAGCAGCTTAGCGCGCGGGACCCGCCACTCCCACGAGCAGTACTTC. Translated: CASSLARGTRHSHEQYF.

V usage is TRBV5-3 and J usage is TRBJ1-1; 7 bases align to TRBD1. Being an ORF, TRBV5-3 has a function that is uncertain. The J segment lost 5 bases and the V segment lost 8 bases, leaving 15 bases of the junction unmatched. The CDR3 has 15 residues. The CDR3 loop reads CASSLGQEIGTEAFF. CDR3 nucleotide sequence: TGTGCCAGCAGCCTCGGACAGGAGATCGGGACTGAAGCTTTCTTT.

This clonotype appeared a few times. The chain's CDR3 is CASSQGTGSYGYTF. CDR3 sequence (DNA): TGCGCCAGCAGCCAAGGTACAGGGAGCTATGGCTACACCTTC. V usage is TRBV4-3 and J usage is TRBJ1-2; a weak D match, TRBD1 (6 bases). This CDR3 spans 14 amino acids. The germline V and J ends were trimmed by 1 base and 4 bases, with 10 bases remaining between them. The germline gives CDR1 LGHNA, CDR2 YSLEER.

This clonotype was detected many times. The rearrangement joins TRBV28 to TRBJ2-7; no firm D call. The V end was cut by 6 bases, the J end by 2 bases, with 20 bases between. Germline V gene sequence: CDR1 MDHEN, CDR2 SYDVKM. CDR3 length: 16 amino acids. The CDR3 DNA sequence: TGTGCCAGCAGCCAACCTCGGGCCCAACACACCTACGAGCAGTACTTC. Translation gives CASSQPRAQHTYEQYF.

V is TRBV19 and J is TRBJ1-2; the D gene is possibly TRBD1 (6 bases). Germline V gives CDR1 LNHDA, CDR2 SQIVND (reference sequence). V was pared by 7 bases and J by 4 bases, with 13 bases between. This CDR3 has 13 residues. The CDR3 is CASNRATAYGYTF. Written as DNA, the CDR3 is TGTGCCAGTAACAGGGCGACAGCCTATGGCTACACCTTC.

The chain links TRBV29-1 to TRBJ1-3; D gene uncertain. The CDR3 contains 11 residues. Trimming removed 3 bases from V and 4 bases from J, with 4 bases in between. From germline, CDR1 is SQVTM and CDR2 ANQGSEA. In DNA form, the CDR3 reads TGCAGCGTTGACCCCGGAAACACCATATATTTT. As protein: CSVDPGNTIYF.

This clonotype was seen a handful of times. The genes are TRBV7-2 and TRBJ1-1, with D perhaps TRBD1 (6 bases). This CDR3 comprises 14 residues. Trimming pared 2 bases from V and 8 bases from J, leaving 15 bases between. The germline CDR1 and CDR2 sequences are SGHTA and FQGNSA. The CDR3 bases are TGTGCCAGCAGCTTACGCGGGGGCCACGAGGAAGCTTTCTTT. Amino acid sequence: CASSLRGGHEEAFF.

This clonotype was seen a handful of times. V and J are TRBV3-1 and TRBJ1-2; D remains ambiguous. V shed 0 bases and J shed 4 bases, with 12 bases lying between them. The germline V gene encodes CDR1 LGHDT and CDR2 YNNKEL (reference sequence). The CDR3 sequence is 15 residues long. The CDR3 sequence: CASSQDVLALYGYTF. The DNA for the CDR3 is TGTGCCAGCAGCCAAGACGTTCTAGCGCTCTATGGCTACACCTTC.

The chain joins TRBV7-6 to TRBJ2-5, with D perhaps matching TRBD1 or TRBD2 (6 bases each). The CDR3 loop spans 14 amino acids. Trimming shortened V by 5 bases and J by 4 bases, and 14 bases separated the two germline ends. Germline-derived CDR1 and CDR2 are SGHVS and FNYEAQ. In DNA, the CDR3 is TGTGCCAGCAGCACGGACGGGGGCTCAGAGACCCAGTACTTC. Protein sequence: CASSTDGGSETQYF.

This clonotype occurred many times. CDR3 loop: CSVFGRANPGQNNQPQHF. Here the CDR3 DNA reads TGCAGCGTATTTGGTCGGGCTAATCCGGGACAGAACAATCAGCCCCAGCATTTT. This chain links TRBV29-1 with TRBJ1-5, with 7 nucleotides matching TRBD1. Germline V gene lookup returns CDR1 SQVTM and CDR2 ANQGSEA. The CDR3 loop spans 18 amino acids. V lost 6 bases to trimming and J lost 3 bases; unmatched junction nucleotides: 20.

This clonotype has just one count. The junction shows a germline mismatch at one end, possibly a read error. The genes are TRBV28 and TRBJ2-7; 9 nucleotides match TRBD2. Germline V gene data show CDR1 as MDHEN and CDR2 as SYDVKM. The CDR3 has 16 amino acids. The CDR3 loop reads CASSLSASGTTYEQHF. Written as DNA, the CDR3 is TGTGCCAGCAGTTTGTCGGCTAGCGGGACTACCTACGAGCAGCACTTC.

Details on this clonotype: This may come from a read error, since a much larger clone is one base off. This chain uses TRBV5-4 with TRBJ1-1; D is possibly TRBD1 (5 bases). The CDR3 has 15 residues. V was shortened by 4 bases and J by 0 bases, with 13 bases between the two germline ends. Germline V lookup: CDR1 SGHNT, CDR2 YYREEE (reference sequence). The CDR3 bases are TGTGCCAGCAGCCTAAGACAGCGGGTGAACACTGAAGCTTTCTTT. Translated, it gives CASSLRQRVNTEAFF.

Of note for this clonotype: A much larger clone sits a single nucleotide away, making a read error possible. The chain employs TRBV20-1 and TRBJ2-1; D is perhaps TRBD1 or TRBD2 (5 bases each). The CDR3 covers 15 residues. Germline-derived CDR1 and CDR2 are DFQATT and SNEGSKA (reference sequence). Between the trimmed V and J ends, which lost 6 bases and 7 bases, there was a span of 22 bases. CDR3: CSADIWDQSWNEQFF. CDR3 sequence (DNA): TGCAGTGCCGATATATGGGACCAGTCGTGGAATGAGCAGTTCTTC.

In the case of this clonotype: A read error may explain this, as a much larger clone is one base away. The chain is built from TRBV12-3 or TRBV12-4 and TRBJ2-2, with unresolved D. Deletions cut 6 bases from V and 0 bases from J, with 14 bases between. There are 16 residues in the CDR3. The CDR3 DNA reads TGTGCCAGCAGCCCCGTGCGGCAGACGAACACCGGGGAGCTGTTTTTT. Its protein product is CASSPVRQTNTGELFF.

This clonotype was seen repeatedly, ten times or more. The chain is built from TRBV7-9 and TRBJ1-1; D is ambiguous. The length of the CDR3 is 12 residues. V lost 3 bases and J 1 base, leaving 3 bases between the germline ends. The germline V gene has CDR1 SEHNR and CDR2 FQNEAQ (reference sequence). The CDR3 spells CASSFGNTEAFF. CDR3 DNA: TGTGCCAGCAGCTTTGGGAACACTGAAGCTTTCTTT.

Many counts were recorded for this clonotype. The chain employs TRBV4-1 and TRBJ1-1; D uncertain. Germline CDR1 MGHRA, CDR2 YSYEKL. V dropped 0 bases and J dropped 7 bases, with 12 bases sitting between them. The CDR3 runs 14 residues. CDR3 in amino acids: CASSQEEGYDEAFF. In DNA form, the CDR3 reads TGCGCCAGCAGCCAAGAAGAAGGATACGATGAAGCTTTCTTT.

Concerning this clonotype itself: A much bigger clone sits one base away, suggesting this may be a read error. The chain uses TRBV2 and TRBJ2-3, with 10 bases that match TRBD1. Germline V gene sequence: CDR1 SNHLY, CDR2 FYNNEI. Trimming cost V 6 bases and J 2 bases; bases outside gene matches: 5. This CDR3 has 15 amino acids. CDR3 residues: CASRMGQGITDTQYF. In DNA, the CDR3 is TGTGCCAGCAGAATGGGACAGGGGATCACAGATACGCAGTATTTT.

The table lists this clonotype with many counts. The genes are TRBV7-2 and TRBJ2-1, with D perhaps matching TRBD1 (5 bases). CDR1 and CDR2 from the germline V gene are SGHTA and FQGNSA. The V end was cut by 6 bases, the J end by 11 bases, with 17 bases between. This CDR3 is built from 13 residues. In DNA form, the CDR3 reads TGTGCCAGCAGACCCACCGGACACCCTAAGCAGTTCTTC. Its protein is CASRPTGHPKQFF.

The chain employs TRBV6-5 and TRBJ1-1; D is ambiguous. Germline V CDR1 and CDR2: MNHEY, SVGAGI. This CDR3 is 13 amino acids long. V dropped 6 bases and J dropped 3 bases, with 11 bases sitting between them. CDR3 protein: CASRAAADTEAFF. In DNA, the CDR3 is TGTGCCAGCAGGGCCGCTGCGGACACTGAAGCTTTCTTT.

This chain's CDR3 is CASSYNPGGYEQYF. Written as DNA, the CDR3 is TGTGCCAGCAGTTACAACCCAGGGGGGTACGAGCAGTACTTC. V gene TRBV6-5 combines with J gene TRBJ2-7, with D maybe TRBD1 (7 bases). The ends were cut back, 2 bases at V and 4 bases at J, with 12 bases in the middle. Germline lookup yields CDR1 MNHEY and CDR2 SVGAGI. This CDR3 has 14 residues.

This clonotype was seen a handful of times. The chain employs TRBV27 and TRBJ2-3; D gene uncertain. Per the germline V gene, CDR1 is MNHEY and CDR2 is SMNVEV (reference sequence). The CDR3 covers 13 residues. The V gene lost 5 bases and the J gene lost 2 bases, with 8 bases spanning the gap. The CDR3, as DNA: TGTGCCAGCAGTGACCAAACCACAGATACGCAGTATTTT. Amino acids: CASSDQTTDTQYF.

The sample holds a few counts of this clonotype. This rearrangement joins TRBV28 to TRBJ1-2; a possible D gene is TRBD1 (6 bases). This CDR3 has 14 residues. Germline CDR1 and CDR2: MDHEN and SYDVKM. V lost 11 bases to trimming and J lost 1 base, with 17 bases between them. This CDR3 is CAAARTVDNYGYTF. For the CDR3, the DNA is TGTGCCGCGGCACGGACAGTGGATAACTATGGCTACACCTTC.

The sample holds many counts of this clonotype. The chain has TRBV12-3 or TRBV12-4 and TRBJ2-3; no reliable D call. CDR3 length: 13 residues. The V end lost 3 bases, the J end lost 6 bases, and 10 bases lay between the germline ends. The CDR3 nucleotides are TGTGCCAGCAGTTTGGGTAGCTGGGATACGCAGTATTTT. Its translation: CASSLGSWDTQYF.

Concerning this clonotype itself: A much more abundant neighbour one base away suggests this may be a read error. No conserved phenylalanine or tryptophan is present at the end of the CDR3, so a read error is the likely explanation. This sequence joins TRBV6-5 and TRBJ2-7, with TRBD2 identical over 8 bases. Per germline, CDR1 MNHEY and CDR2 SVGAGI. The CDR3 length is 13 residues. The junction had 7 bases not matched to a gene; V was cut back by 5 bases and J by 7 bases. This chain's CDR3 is CASSTGLAWEQYL. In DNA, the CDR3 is TGTGCCAGCAGTACCGGACTAGCTTGGGAGCAGTACCTC.

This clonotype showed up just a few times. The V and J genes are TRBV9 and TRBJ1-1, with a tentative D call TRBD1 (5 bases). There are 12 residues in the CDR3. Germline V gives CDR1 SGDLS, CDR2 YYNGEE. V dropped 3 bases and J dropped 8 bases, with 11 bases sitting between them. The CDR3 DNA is TGTGCCAGCAGCGGCCCCCCAGGGGAAGCTTTCTTT. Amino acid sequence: CASSGPPGEAFF.

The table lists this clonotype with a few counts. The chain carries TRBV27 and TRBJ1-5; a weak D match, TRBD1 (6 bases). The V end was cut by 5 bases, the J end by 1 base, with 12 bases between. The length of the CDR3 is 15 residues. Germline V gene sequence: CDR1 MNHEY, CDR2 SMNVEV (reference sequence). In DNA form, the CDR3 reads TGTGCCAGCAGTCACGAGGGGGTGAGCAATCAGCCCCAGCATTTT. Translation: CASSHEGVSNQPQHF.

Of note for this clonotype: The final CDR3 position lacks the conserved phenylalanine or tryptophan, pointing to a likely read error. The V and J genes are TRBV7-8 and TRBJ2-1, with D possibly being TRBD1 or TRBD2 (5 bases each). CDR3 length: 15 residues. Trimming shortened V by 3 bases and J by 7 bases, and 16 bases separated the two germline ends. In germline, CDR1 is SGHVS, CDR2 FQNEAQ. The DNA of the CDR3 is TGTGCCAGCAGCTTGGGACGAGGGGCGCTAAATGAGCAGTTCTAC. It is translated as CASSLGRGALNEQFY.